This T cell receptor beta chain was found in a study of blood T cell repertoires in COVID-19. Study background: The study drew acute and convalescent COVID-19 samples from the United States, Italy and Spain. PBMCs, B-cell-depleted T cells, or T cells provided the cDNA or gDNA that made up the material.

Germline-derived CDR1 and CDR2 are ENHRY and SYGVKD. CDR3 size: 13 residues. Trimming left V 10 bases short and J 4 bases short, with 16 bases between. In the authors' workflow: For nucleated cells, counts were estimated from reference gene primer amplification. The table came from immunoSEQ multiplex PCR; TCRdb's copy has only in-frame clones and leaves some out. Clone size and the V and J calls come from that table; the DNA yielded D and trimming. The repertoire has 90,000 to 110,000 clones, 65% to 90% of them found once; the top ten carry around 4.5%. The TCR sequence derives from a man aged 45-65 years with acute or convalescent COVID-19. What was sequenced was peripheral blood. The J gene is TRBJ1-2, the V gene TRBV10-3; D ambiguous. This CDR3 reads CATDSSGVYGYTF. In DNA form, the CDR3 reads TGTGCCACCGACTCTTCCGGGGTCTATGGCTACACCTTC.